The 21 T cell receptor beta chains listed next were all sequenced from one sample in a study of graft-versus-host responses after intestinal transplantation. Their antigen targets remain unknown. Generated by immunoSEQ multiplex PCR, the TCRdb table keeps only in-frame clones and is missing some. The data contain over 100,000 clones, just under 95% of them singletons. The specimen was unstimulated CD4+ T cells sorted from spleen or lymph node cells, collected before intestinal transplant. All receptors derive from a human donor who received an intestinal transplant.

The chain couples TRBV2 to TRBJ1-1; D remains unclear. Germline V CDR1 and CDR2: SNHLY, FYNNEI. This CDR3 comprises 13 residues. Trimming stripped 3 bases from V and 3 bases from J, with 8 bases between. The CDR3 bases are TGTGCCAGCAGTGACAGGCGAGACACTGAAGCTTTCTTT. Translation gives CASSDRRDTEAFF.

The V call is TRBV19, the J call TRBJ2-5, with D tentatively TRBD2 (5 bases). CDR1 and CDR2 (germline): LNHDA, SQIVND (reference sequence). CDR3 length: 15 amino acids. V was trimmed by 5 bases and J by 5 bases, leaving 18 bases between them. CDR3 sequence: CASSPPGRGKETQYF. The CDR3 coding sequence is TGTGCCAGTAGTCCCCCCGGACGGGGTAAGGAGACCCAGTACTTC.

This clone was seen more than once but under ten times. The chain carries TRBV28 and TRBJ1-4; D ambiguous. Looked up from germline, CDR1 is MDHEN and CDR2 is SYDVKM. V was pared by 6 bases and J by 5 bases, with 1 base between. CDR3 size: 10 residues. CDR3 bases: TGTGCCAGCAGCAATGAAAAACTGTTTTTT. Its protein product is CASSNEKLFF. The whole variable domain, remainder taken from reference TRBV28 and TRBJ1-4, is DVKVTQSSRYLVKRTGEKVFLECVQDMDHENMFWYRQDPGLGLRLIYFSYDVKMKEKGDIPEGYSVSREKKERFSLILESASTNQTSMYLCASSNEKLFFGSGTQLSVL.

The chain has TRBV5-1 and TRBJ2-3, with TRBD1 identical over 8 bases. The CDR3 has 15 residues. J was trimmed by 3 bases and V by 0 bases; bases with no gene match: 3. Per germline, CDR1 SGHRS and CDR2 YFSETQ. CDR3 sequence: CASSLGDRGTDTQYF. DNA of the CDR3: TGCGCCAGCAGCTTGGGTGACAGGGGAACAGATACGCAGTATTTT.

The chain carries TRBV30 and TRBJ1-2, with 7 bases lining up with TRBD1. This CDR3 has 13 residues. Germline-derived CDR1 and CDR2 are GTSNPN and SVGIG (reference sequence). V gave up 4 bases and J gave up 3 bases; unmatched junction bases: 5. The CDR3 DNA reads TGTGCCTGGACCAGGGACAGAGACTATGGCTACACCTTC. Amino acid sequence: CAWTRDRDYGYTF.

The rearrangement joins TRBV4-1 to TRBJ2-1, with 7 bases matching TRBD1. The junction had 13 bases not matched to a gene; V was cut back by 3 bases and J by 5 bases. The CDR3 has 17 residues. Germline V lookup: CDR1 MGHRA, CDR2 YSYEKL. CDR3 sequence (DNA): TGCGCCAGCAGCCACGCCGGGACAGCGACAAAAAACAATGAGCAGTTCTTC. This translates into CASSHAGTATKNNEQFF.

CDR3 protein: CASSLQGHEQYF. In DNA form, the CDR3 reads TGTGCCAGCAGCCTCCAGGGCCACGAGCAGTACTTC. V gene TRBV7-2 combines with J gene TRBJ2-7; D possibly corresponds to TRBD1 (5 bases). The CDR3 is 12 amino acids. Germline CDR1 is SGHTA and CDR2 is FQGNSA. The ends were cut back, 5 bases at V and 5 bases at J, with 10 bases in the middle.

The chain carries TRBV27 and TRBJ1-2; TRBD1 aligns across 8 bases. With V trimmed by 8 bases and J by 4 bases, 15 bases remained unmatched. From germline, CDR1 is MNHEY and CDR2 SMNVEV (reference sequence). This CDR3 spans 16 amino acids. DNA of the CDR3: TGTGCCAGCTATAAGGGGGGGGACAGGCGGGTCTATGGCTACACCTTC. Translating it yields CASYKGGDRRVYGYTF.

Comments on this clone: The sample contains more than one DNA sequence encoding this CDR3. The chain carries TRBV7-2 and TRBJ2-7; D ambiguous. This CDR3 is built from 11 residues. In germline, CDR1 is SGHTA, CDR2 FQGNSA. V was shortened by 5 bases and J by 2 bases, with 4 bases between the two germline ends. As DNA, the CDR3 is TGTGCCAGCAGCAGAGCCTACGAGCAGTACTTC. Translated, it gives CASSRAYEQYF.

CDR3 coding DNA: TGTGCCAGCAGCTTTAATAGCGGGAGGGCCCGGGACGAGCAGTACTTC. This codes for CASSFNSGRARDEQYF. This rearrangement joins TRBV7-2 to TRBJ2-7; TRBD2 aligns across 11 bases. The CDR3 runs 16 residues. Trimming removed 3 bases from V and 5 bases from J; junction bases left unmatched: 9. Germline V lookup: CDR1 SGHTA, CDR2 FQGNSA.

The chain has TRBV5-4 and TRBJ2-5; possibly TRBD1 for D (5 bases). Trimming removed 5 bases from V and 2 bases from J, with 13 bases in between. The CDR3 runs to 14 residues. The germline gives CDR1 SGHNT, CDR2 YYREEE (reference sequence). The CDR3 nucleotides are TGTGCCAGCAGAACATGGGGCGTACAAGAGACCCAGTACTTC. As protein: CASRTWGVQETQYF.

This clone was picked up one time. The chain carries TRBV6-1 and TRBJ2-2; D gene ambiguous. Between the trimmed V and J ends, which lost 7 bases and 3 bases, there was a span of 12 bases. The CDR3 sequence is 14 residues long. Germline CDR1 is MNHNS and CDR2 is SASEGT. In nucleotides, the CDR3 is TGTGCCAGCACCCCGGACCGTTACACCGGGGAGCTGTTTTTT. Its protein is CASTPDRYTGELFF.

This clone is a singleton in its sample. J is TRBJ2-3 and V is TRBV9; no clear D gene. The CDR3 sequence is 14 residues long. The germline CDR1 and CDR2 sequences are SGDLS and YYNGEE. Trimming pared 0 bases from V and 3 bases from J, leaving 8 bases between. CDR3: CASSVVGSTDTQYF. In nucleotides, the CDR3 is TGTGCCAGCAGCGTAGTAGGCTCGACAGATACGCAGTATTTT.

The chain recombines TRBV29-1 with TRBJ1-4; TRBD1 agrees at 8 bases. With 4 bases clipped from V and 8 bases from J, the junction kept 6 bases outside the gene matches. CDR3 size: 13 residues. CDR1 and CDR2 (germline): SQVTM, ANQGSEA. The CDR3 here is CSVAQGAGEKLFF. In DNA, the CDR3 is TGCAGCGTTGCGCAGGGGGCCGGGGAAAAACTGTTTTTT.

V is TRBV9 and J is TRBJ2-7; D is uncertain. The germline CDR1 and CDR2 sequences are SGDLS and YYNGEE. The CDR3 is 14 amino acids. V was clipped by 0 bases and J by 2 bases, with 9 bases between them. This CDR3 reads CASSVEWVAYEQYF. DNA for the CDR3: TGTGCCAGCAGCGTAGAATGGGTGGCCTACGAGCAGTACTTC.

This rearrangement joins TRBV19 to TRBJ1-2, with D unresolved. The V and J ends lost 3 bases and 2 bases respectively, with 7 bases between them. The CDR3 consists of 13 residues. Per germline, CDR1 LNHDA and CDR2 SQIVND (reference sequence). CDR3 DNA: TGTGCCAGTAGTATGGCGGGGAACTATGGCTACACCTTC. Translated, it gives CASSMAGNYGYTF.

In the case of this clone: This sample also contains other DNA sequences that code for the same CDR3. The chain is built from TRBV5-6 and TRBJ2-7; TRBD2 matches at 8 bases. The CDR3 is 13 residues long. CDR1 is SGHDT, CDR2 YYEEEE, per germline. Trimming took 4 bases from V and 3 from J; bases not matched to a gene: 3. The CDR3 nucleotides read TGTGCCAGCAGCCGGGGGGGGGTCTACGAGCAGTACTTC. It specifies CASSRGGVYEQYF.

This chain joins TRBV18 and TRBJ2-5; D might be TRBD2 (6 bases). The J call could be wrong; TRBJ2-7 is a better fit for the DNA end. Germline CDR1 and CDR2: KGHSH and LQKENI. CDR3 size: 17 residues. The CDR3 nucleotides read TGTGCCAGCTCCCCGACTTGGGCTAGCGACCCAACCTACGAGCAGTACTTC. Protein product: CASSPTWASDPTYEQYF.

J is TRBJ1-5 and V is TRBV19; a possible D gene is TRBD1 (5 bases). The germline gives CDR1 LNHDA, CDR2 SQIVND (reference sequence). This CDR3 is 15 amino acids long. The V and J ends lost 3 bases and 4 bases respectively, with 13 bases between them. The CDR3: CASSIVTGSNQPQHF. In DNA, the CDR3 is TGTGCCAGTAGTATCGTCACAGGTTCAAATCAGCCCCAGCATTTT.

This sequence joins TRBV9 and TRBJ2-5; 8 bases fit TRBD2. Germline lookup yields CDR1 SGDLS and CDR2 YYNGEE. The CDR3 consists of 15 residues. Unmatched junction bases numbered 7, after V lost 2 bases and J lost 4 bases. The CDR3 DNA follows: TGTGCCAGCAGCGTGTCGGGGGGGGCGGGAGAGACCCAGTACTTC. Protein product: CASSVSGGAGETQYF.

The V call is TRBV20-1, the J call TRBJ2-5, with D tentatively TRBD2 (5 bases). The germline V and J ends were trimmed by 3 bases and 6 bases, with 8 bases remaining between them. From germline, CDR1 is DFQATT and CDR2 SNEGSKA (reference sequence). The CDR3 has 11 amino acids. As DNA, the CDR3 is TGCAGTGCTAGCGAGGGAAAGACCCAGTACTTC. Residues: CSASEGKTQYF.